A single T cell receptor beta chain is shown here with its context. After constant-region reverse-primer amplification, full-length variable regions underwent semi-nested PCR with Nested Universal Primer A. TCRdb analysed the 5' RACE reads with MiXCR anew, one entry per CDR3 protein. The sample yields 35,000 to 50,000 distinct CDR3 sequences, roughly 21% seen once. V was pared by 7 bases and J by 4 bases, with 17 bases between. The germline V gene has CDR1 MNHEY and CDR2 SMNVEV (reference sequence). The CDR3 has 15 residues. The sorted Tregs were CD4+CD25+CD127-/low cells. The receptor comes from a female donor with breast cancer. V gene TRBV27 combines with J gene TRBJ2-1, with D unclear. Sample: Tregs sorted from blood. The CDR3 sequence: CASKTRVRPYNEQFF. The CDR3 DNA sequence: TGTGCCAGCAAAACAAGGGTGAGGCCTTACAATGAGCAGTTCTTC.